The source of this T cell receptor (beta chain) is a study of vaccination and CD4 T cells after COVID-19. The Oncomine TCR Beta short-read assay was applied to DNA of cultured CD4+ T cells. TCRdb recomputed calls from the PCR reads with MiXCR, one row per CDR3 protein. The table has some 9,500 distinct CDR3 sequences, less than 60% seen once. Per the germline V gene, CDR1 is SGHNT and CDR2 is YYREEE (reference sequence). The length of the CDR3 is 15 residues. Trimming left V 0 bases short and J 5 bases short, with 14 bases between. This sample's treatment: approximately 10-day PBMC culture with coronavirus spike peptide pools or control peptides (ViraFEST assay). This clonotype appeared a few times. Its antigen is currently unknown.

The TCR was taken from a human donor who had recovered from COVID-19. The J gene is TRBJ1-2, the V gene TRBV5-4; possibly TRBD1 for D (5 bases). Sequencing was performed on CD4+ T cells from blood, cultured in vitro. The CDR3 reads CASSLAEAGRYGYTF. CDR3 sequence (DNA): TGTGCCAGCAGCTTGGCTGAGGCAGGGAGGTATGGCTACACCTTC.